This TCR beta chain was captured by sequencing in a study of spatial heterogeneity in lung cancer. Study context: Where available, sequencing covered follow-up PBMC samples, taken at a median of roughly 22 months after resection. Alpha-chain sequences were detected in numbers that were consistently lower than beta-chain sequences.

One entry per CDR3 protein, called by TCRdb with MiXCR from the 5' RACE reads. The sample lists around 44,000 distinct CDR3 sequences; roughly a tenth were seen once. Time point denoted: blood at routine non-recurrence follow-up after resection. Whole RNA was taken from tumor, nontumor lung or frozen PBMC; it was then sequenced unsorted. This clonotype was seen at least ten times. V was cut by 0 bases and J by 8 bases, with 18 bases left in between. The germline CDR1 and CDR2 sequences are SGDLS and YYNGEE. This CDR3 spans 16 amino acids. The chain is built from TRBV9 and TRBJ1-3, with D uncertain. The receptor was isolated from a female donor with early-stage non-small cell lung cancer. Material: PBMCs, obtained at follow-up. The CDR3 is CASSVDDPGLPDTIYF. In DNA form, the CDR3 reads TGTGCCAGCAGCGTAGATGATCCCGGGCTTCCGGACACCATATATTTT.